This T cell receptor (beta chain) comes out of a study of blood T cell repertoires in COVID-19. Background on the study: From the United States, Italy and Spain came samples of acute and convalescent COVID-19. The cDNA or gDNA used as material had been derived from T cells, B-cell-depleted T cells, or PBMCs.

Original processing methods: Amplification from reference gene primers served as the basis for estimated nucleated cell counts. The assay was immunoSEQ multiplex PCR, and TCRdb's table has in-frame clones only and misses some. D and trimming come from the DNA, and the V and J calls and clone size come from that table. This table holds about 170,000 clones, roughly 88% found once. Seattle cases were enrolled at active infection and followed longitudinally. The sequence was collected from a man older than 75 with COVID-19, enrolled during active disease. Sequencing was carried out using peripheral blood.

CDR3 sequence: CASSLSGSGELFF. The CDR3 coding sequence is TGTGCCAGCAGTTTATCAGGGTCCGGGGAGCTGTTTTTT. This chain joins TRBV28 and TRBJ2-2; tentatively, D is TRBD1 (5 bases). CDR3 size: 13 residues. The germline CDR1 and CDR2 sequences are MDHEN and SYDVKM. V was trimmed by 1 base and J by 6 bases, leaving 6 bases between them.